Reported below is one TCR beta chain. This specimen belongs to a study of blood T cells in healthy people across ages. Alongside a J-beta primer mix, a sample-barcoded 5' primer served in a second PCR lasting roughly 6 to 11 cycles. TCRdb re-analysed the 5' RACE reads in MiXCR, keeping a single row per CDR3 protein. The sample shows 1.5 million to 2 million distinct CDR3 sequences, about 30% of them seen only once. The CDR3 extends over 17 amino acids. In germline, CDR1 is SGHTA, CDR2 FQGNSA. V dropped 3 bases and J dropped 2; count of bases not matched to a gene: 12. Material for sequencing was blood. This receptor was identified in a woman in her thirties in good health. The gene calls are TRBV7-2 and TRBJ2-5, with TRBD2 matching 7 bases. CDR3 nucleotide sequence: TGTGCCAGCAGCTTGGTCAGGGTAGCGGGCTTTCAAGAGACCCAGTACTTC. This codes for CASSLVRVAGFQETQYF.